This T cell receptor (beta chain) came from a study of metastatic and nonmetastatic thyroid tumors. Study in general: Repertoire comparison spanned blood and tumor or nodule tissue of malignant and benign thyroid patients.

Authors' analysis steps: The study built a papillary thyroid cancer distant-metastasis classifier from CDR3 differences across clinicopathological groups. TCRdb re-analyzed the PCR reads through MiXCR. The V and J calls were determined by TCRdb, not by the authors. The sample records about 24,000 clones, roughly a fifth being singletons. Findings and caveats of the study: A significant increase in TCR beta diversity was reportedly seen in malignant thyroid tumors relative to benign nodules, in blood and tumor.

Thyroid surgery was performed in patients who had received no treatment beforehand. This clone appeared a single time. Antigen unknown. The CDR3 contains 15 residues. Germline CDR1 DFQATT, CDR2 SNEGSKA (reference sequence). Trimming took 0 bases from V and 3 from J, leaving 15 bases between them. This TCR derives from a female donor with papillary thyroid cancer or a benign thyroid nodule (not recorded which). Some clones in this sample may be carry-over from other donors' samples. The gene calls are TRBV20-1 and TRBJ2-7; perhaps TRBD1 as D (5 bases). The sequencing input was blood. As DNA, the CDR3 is TGCAGTGCTAGAGATCGAGATAAGGGGAACTACGAGCAGTACTTC. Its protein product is CSARDRDKGNYEQYF.